This T cell receptor beta chain was sequenced for a study of cytomegalovirus exposure and HLA in healthy donors. Study-wide results and limits: Some public TCRs appeared in many individuals, while most sequences were rare.

On this clone itself: The antigen is not known.

The PCR was carried out with 60 Vbeta primers and 13 Jbeta primers. Produced via immunoSEQ multiplex PCR; TCRdb's table is partial and in-frame only. The table includes about 160,000 clones, more than 65% detected once. The CDR3 loop spans 13 amino acids. Per the germline V gene, CDR1 is MNHNS and CDR2 is SASEGT. V shed 6 bases and J shed 1 base, with 9 bases lying between them. This TCR was recovered from a man aged 45-65 years in good health and CMV-seropositive. Sequenced input: PBMCs. V gene TRBV6-1 combines with J gene TRBJ1-1; no reliable D call. The CDR3 loop reads CASRQGGNTEAFF. CDR3 DNA sequence: TGTGCCAGCAGGCAAGGAGGGAACACTGAAGCTTTCTTT.